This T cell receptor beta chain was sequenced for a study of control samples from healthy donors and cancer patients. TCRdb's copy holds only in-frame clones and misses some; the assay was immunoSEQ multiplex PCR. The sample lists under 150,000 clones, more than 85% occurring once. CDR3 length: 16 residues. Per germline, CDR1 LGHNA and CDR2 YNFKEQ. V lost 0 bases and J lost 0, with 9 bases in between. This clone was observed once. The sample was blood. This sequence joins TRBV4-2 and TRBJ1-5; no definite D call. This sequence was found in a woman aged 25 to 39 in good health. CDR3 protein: CASSQDGPYSNQPQHF. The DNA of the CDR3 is TGTGCCAGCAGCCAAGATGGCCCTTATAGCAATCAGCCCCAGCATTTT.